The 10 T cell receptor beta chains reported below all come from one sample, sequenced in a study of cytomegalovirus exposure and HLA in healthy donors. PCR employed 60 Vbeta and 13 Jbeta primers. Libraries were prepared by immunoSEQ multiplex PCR; TCRdb keeps only in-frame clonotypes and omits some of them. The sample holds 200,000 to 250,000 clones, 85% to 90% seen once. The sequencing sample was made of PBMCs. The receptors stem from a woman aged 18-29 years in good health and CMV-seronegative.

The V and J genes are TRBV19 and TRBJ1-3; 10 bases match TRBD1. The CDR3 extends over 18 amino acids. J lost 0 bases, V lost 7 bases, and 12 bases had no gene match. CDR1 and CDR2 (germline): LNHDA, SQIVND (reference sequence). The CDR3 spells CASTRDRGAKSSGNTIYF. In nucleotides, the CDR3 is TGTGCCAGTACTCGGGACAGGGGCGCGAAGAGCTCTGGAAACACCATATATTTT. Full variable domain (rest looked up from reference TRBV19 and TRBJ1-3): DGGITQSPKYLFRKEGQNVTLSCEQNLNHDAMYWYRQDPGQGLRLIYYSQIVNDFQKGDIAEGYSVSREKKESFPLTVTSAQKNPTAFYLCASTRDRGAKSSGNTIYFGEGSWLTVV.

The chain joins TRBV15 to TRBJ2-5; 7 nucleotides match TRBD1. Germline trimming cut 1 base from V and 1 base from J; bases unmatched to any gene: 6. Germline CDR1 reads LNHNV; CDR2 reads YYDKDF (reference sequence). The CDR3 spans 16 residues. The CDR3 reads CATSRGSDRAQETQYF. The DNA of the CDR3 is TGTGCCACCAGCAGAGGGTCCGACAGGGCCCAAGAGACCCAGTACTTC.

The chain joins TRBV15 to TRBJ1-2; D gene unclear. This CDR3 region has 11 residues. The germline CDR1 and CDR2 sequences are LNHNV and YYDKDF (reference sequence). Trimming shortened V by 0 bases and J by 8 bases, and 4 bases separated the two germline ends. The CDR3, as DNA: TGTGCCACCAGCAGAGATCTAGGCTACACCTTC. The encoded protein is CATSRDLGYTF.

The chain joins TRBV25-1 to TRBJ1-1; D ambiguous. Germline V CDR1 and CDR2: MGHDK, SYGVNS. The ends were cut back, 3 bases at V and 5 bases at J, with 4 bases in the middle. This CDR3 region has 11 residues. Here the CDR3 reads CASSDHTEAFF. The CDR3 DNA sequence: TGTGCCAGCAGTGACCATACTGAAGCTTTCTTT. The full variable domain, with the rest looked up from reference TRBV25-1 and TRBJ1-1, is EADIYQTPRYLVIGTGKKITLECSQTMGHDKMYWYQQDPGMELHLIHYSYGVNSTEKGDLSSESTVSRIRTEHFPLTLESARPSHTSQYLCASSDHTEAFFGQGTRLTVV.

The J gene is TRBJ2-7, the V gene TRBV10-2; TRBD1 aligns across 10 bases. The CDR3 has 15 residues. Germline CDR1 is WSHSY and CDR2 is SAAADI. Losses at the gene ends were 5 bases for V and 2 bases for J; bases not matched to a gene: 6. CDR3: CASSSPGQGAYEQYF. Written as DNA, the CDR3 is TGCGCCAGCAGTAGTCCCGGACAGGGGGCCTACGAGCAGTACTTC.

This clone appeared once. V gene TRBV2 combines with J gene TRBJ1-2; D unresolved. Germline V gene lookup returns CDR1 SNHLY and CDR2 FYNNEI. Trimming took 6 bases from V and 6 from J, leaving 8 bases between them. The CDR3 is made up of 11 amino acids. The DNA for the CDR3 is TGTGCCAGCAGAAATTATGATGGCTACACCTTC. This encodes CASRNYDGYTF.

A note on this clone: One end of the junction is discordant with germline, which a read error may explain. V and J are TRBV7-7 and TRBJ1-1; D is uncertain. Germline lookup yields CDR1 SSHAT and CDR2 FNYEAQ (reference sequence). The CDR3 is 13 residues long. The CDR3 is CASSSGYDTEAFF. The CDR3 bases are TGTGCCAGCAGCTCCGGCTACGACACTGAAGCCTTCTTT.

The chain carries TRBV7-6 and TRBJ2-7; 9 nucleotides align to TRBD2. J lost 6 bases, V lost 1 base, and 7 bases had no gene match. The CDR3 contains 15 residues. Germline V CDR1 and CDR2: SGHVS, FNYEAQ. In DNA, the CDR3 is TGTGCCAGCAGCTTAGGGGACGGCGGGGGGGTCGAGCAGTACTTC. Encoded protein: CASSLGDGGGVEQYF.

The CDR3, as DNA: TGTGCCAGCAGCGGCGGGACGATAAACACCGGGGAGCTGTTTTTT. This sequence encodes CASSGGTINTGELFF. The chain recombines TRBV9 with TRBJ2-2, with D tentatively TRBD2 (6 bases). V was trimmed by 3 bases and J by 2 bases, leaving 11 bases between them. CDR1 is SGDLS and CDR2 is YYNGEE in the germline V gene. The CDR3 totals 15 residues.

This rearrangement joins TRBV9 to TRBJ2-3, with 9 bases identical to TRBD2. V lost 0 bases to trimming and J lost 8 bases; unmatched junction nucleotides: 10. CDR3 size: 16 residues. CDR1 and CDR2 from the germline V gene are SGDLS and YYNGEE. CDR3 sequence (DNA): TGTGCCAGCAGCGTAGGCTTGCGGGAGGGCCAGGGTACGCAGTATTTT. It encodes CASSVGLREGQGTQYF.